Included here is one T cell receptor (beta chain) sequence, with context. This sample is drawn from a study of T cells in Graves' hyperthyroidism and ophthalmopathy. TCR beta CDR3 sequences were amplified from RNA transcripts. HTBI primers were used for first-round RT-PCR of the TCR CDR3. Via MiXCR, TCRdb re-called the multiplex PCR reads, giving one row per CDR3 protein. The table shows under 350,000 distinct CDR3 sequences, with 18% occurring only once. The sequenced material came from blood. This sequence originates from a woman between 45 and 60 years old with Graves' hyperthyroidism.

The CDR3 region is CASSLVPAQEQFF. The CDR3 DNA follows: TGTGCCAGCAGCTTAGTGCCAGCCCAAGAGCAGTTCTTC. V gene TRBV11-2 combines with J gene TRBJ2-1; D unresolved. Germline V gives CDR1 SGHAT, CDR2 FQNNGV. The CDR3 is 13 amino acids. V lost 1 base to trimming and J lost 10 bases, with 11 bases between them. The full variable domain, its missing parts supplied by reference TRBV11-2 and TRBJ2-1, is EAGVAQSPRYKIIEKRQSVAFWCNPISGHATLYWYQQILGQGPKLLIQFQNNGVVDDSQLPKDRFSAERLKGVDSTLKIQPAKLEDSAVYLCASSLVPAQEQFFGPGTRLTVL.